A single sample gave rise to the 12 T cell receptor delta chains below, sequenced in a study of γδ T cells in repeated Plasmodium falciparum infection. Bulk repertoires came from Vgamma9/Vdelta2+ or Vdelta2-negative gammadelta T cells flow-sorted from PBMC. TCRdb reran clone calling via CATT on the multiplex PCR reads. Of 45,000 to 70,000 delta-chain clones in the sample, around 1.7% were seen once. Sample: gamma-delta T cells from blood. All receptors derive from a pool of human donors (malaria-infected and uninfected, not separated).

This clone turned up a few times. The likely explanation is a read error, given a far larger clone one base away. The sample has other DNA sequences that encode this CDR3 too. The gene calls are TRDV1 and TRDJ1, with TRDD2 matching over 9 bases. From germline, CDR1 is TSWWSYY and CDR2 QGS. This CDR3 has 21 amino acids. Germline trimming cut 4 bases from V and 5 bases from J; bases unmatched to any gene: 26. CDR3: CALGAHDLPTFWGAQTDKLIF. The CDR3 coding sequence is TGTGCTCTTGGGGCACACGACCTTCCTACGTTCTGGGGAGCTCAGACTGATAAACTCATCTTT.

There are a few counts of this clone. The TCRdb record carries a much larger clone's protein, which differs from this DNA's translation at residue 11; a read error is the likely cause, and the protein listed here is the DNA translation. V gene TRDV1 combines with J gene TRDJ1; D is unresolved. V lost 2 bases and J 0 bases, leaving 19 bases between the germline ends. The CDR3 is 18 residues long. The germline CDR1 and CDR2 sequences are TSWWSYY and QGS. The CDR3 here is CALGEYVASALYTDKLIF. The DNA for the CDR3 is TGTGCTCTTGGGGAATACGTAGCTTCGGCCCTGTACACCGATAAACTCATCTTT.

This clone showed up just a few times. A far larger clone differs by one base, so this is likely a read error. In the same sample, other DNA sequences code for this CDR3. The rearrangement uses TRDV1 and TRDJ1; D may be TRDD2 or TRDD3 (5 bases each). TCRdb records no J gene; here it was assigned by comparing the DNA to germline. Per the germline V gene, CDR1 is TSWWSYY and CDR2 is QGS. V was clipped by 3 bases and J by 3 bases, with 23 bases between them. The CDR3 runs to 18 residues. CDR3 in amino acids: CALGDHLRITGTADKLIF. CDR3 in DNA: TGTGCTCTTGGGGACCACCTACGTATCACTGGTACTGCCGATAAACTCATCTTT.

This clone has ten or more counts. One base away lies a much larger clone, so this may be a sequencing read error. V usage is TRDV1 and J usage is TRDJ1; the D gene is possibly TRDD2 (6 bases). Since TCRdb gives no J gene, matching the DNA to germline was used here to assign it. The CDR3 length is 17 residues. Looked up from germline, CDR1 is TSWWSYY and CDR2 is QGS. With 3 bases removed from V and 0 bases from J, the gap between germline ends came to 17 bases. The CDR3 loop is CALGEGSSSYHTDKLIF. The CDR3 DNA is TGTGCTCTTGGGGAGGGTTCCTCGTCCTACCACACCGATAAACTCATCTTT.

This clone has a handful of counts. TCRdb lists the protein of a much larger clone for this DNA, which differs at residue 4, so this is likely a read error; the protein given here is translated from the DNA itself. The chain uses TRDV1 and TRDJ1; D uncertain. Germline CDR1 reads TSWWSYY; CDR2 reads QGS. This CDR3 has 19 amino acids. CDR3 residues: CALEERFTLTLVYTDKLIF. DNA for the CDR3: TGTGCTCTTGAGGAACGATTTACTCTAACCCTCGTGTACACCGATAAACTCATCTTT.

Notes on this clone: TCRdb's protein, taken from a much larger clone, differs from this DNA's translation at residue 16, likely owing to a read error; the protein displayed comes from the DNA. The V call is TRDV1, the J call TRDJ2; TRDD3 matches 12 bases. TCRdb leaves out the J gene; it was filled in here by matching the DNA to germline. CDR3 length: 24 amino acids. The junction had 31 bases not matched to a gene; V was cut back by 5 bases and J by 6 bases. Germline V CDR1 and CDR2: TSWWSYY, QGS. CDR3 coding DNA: TGTGCTCTTGGGAAGCCCCATTCCTACTGGGGTACTGGGGGATACAGAAACAAGGCAGCACAACTCTTCTTT. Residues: CALGKPHSYWGTGGYRNKAAQLFF.

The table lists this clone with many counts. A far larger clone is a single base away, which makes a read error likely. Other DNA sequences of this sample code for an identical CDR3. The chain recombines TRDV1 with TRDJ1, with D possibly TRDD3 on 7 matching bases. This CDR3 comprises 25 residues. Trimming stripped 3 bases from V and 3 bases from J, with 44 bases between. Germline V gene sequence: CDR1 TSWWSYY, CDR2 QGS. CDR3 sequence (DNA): TGTGCTCTTGGGGACAGAGGAGTTTGGTCCTTCCCACTGGGGCAAGGGGTTCCGCGCGCCGATAAACTCATCTTT. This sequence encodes CALGDRGVWSFPLGQGVPRADKLIF.

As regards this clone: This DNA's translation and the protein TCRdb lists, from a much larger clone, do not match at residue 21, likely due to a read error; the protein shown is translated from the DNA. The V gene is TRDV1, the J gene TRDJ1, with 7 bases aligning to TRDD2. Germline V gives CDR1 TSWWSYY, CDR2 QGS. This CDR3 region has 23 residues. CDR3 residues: CALGEQDSYFYRNRPIYTDKPIF. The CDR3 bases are TGTGCTCTTGGGGAACAAGATTCCTACTTTTACCGCAACAGACCTATTTACACCGATAAACCCATCTTT.

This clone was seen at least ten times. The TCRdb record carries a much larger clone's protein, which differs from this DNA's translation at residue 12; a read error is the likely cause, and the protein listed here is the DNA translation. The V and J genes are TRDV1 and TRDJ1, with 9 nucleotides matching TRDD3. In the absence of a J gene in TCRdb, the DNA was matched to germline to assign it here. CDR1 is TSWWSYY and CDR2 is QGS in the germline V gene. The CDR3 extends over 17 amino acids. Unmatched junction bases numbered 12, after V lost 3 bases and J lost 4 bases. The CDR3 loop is CALGDSTGIRYGDKLIF. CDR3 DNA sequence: TGTGCTCTTGGGGATTCTACGGGGATACGATACGGCGATAAACTCATCTTT.

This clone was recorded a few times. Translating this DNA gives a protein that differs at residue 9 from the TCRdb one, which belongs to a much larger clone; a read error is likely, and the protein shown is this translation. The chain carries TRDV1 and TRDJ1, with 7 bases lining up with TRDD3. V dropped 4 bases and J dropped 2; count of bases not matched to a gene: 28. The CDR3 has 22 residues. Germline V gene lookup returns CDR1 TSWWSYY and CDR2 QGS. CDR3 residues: CALGVVVDSPRLYWGYTDKLIF. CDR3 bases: TGTGCTCTTGGGGTGGTGGTCGATTCCCCGCGGTTATACTGGGGTTATACCGATAAACTCATCTTT.

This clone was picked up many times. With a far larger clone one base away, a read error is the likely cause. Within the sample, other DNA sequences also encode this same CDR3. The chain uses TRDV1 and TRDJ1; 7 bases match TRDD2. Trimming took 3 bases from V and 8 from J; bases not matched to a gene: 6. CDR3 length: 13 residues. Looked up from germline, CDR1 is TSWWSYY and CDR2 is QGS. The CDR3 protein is CALGELVSYKLIF. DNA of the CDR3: TGTGCTCTTGGGGAGCTAGTTTCCTACAAACTCATCTTT.

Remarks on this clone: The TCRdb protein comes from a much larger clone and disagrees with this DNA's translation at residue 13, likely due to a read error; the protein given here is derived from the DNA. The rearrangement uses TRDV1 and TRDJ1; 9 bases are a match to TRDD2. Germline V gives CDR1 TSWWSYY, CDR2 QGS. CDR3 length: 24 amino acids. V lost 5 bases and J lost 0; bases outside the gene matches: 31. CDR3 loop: CALGTPSYVSYWRIPVTYTDKLIF. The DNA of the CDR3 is TGTGCTCTTGGGACCCCTTCCTACGTGTCGTACTGGAGGATCCCTGTAACTTACACCGATAAACTCATCTTT.